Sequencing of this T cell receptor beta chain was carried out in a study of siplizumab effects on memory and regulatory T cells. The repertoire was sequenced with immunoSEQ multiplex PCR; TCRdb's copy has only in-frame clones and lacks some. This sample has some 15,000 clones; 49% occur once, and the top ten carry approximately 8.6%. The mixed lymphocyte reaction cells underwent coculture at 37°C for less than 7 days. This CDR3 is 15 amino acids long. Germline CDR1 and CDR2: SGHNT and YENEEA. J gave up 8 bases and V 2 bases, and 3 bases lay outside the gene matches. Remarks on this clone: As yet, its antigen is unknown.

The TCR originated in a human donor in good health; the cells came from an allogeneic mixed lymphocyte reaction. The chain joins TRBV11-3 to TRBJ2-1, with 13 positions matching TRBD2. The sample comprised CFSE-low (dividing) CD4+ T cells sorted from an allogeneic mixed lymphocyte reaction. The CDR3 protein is CASSLTSGGVDEQFF. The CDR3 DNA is TGTGCCAGCAGCTTAACTAGCGGGGGGGTTGATGAGCAGTTCTTC.